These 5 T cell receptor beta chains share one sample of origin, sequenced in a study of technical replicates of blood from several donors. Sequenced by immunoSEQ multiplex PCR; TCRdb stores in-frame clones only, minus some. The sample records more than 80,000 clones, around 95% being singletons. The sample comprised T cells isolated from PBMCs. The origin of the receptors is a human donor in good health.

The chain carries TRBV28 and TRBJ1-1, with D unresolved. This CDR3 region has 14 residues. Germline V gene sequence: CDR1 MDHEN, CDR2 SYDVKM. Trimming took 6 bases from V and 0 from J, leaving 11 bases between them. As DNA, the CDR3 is TGTGCCAGCAGCCTGGAGCGGTTGAACACTGAAGCTTTCTTT. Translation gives CASSLERLNTEAFF.

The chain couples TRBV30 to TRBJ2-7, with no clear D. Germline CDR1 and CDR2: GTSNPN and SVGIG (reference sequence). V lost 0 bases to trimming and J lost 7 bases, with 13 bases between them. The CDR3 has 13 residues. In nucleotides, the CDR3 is TGTGCCTGGAGTGTTTTTGGGCCCGTTGAGCAGTACTTC. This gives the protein CAWSVFGPVEQYF.

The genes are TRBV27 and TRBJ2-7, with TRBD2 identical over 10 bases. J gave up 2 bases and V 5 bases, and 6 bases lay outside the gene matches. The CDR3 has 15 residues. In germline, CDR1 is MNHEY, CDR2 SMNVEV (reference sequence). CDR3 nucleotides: TGTGCCAGCAGTCCATGGACTAGCGGCGCCTACGAGCAGTACTTC. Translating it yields CASSPWTSGAYEQYF.

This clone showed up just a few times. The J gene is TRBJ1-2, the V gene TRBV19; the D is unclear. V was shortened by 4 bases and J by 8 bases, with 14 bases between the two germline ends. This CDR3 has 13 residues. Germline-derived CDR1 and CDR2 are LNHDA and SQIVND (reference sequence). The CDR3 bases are TGTGCCAGTAGTAGCGGCCTTCCGGGGGGCTACACCTTC. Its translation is CASSSGLPGGYTF. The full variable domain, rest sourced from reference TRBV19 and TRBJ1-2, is DGGITQSPKYLFRKEGQNVTLSCEQNLNHDAMYWYRQDPGQGLRLIYYSQIVNDFQKGDIAEGYSVSREKKESFPLTVTSAQKNPTAFYLCASSSGLPGGYTFGSGTRLTVV.

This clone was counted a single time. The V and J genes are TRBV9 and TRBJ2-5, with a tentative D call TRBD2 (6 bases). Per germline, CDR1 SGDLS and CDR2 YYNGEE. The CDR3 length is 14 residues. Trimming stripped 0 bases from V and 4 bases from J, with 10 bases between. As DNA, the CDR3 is TGTGCCAGCAGCGTAGGTGGGACTCTAGAGACCCAGTACTTC. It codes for CASSVGGTLETQYF.